The entry that follows covers one T cell receptor (beta chain) sequence. Antigen unknown. Sequencing was performed with immunoSEQ multiplex PCR; in TCRdb, only in-frame clones are kept and a portion is missing. This table holds 100,000 to 110,000 clones, about 87% found once. This sample stems from a study of T cell responses to AZD1222 COVID-19 vaccine. From germline, CDR1 is SGHRS and CDR2 YFSETQ. Trimming took 8 bases from V and 4 from J, leaving 18 bases between them. CDR3 size: 14 residues. Whole-study findings and limits: The number of AZD1222 recipients seropositive at baseline was only 5 to 7. Once two AZD1222 doses were given, Spike-specific TCR breadth and depth went up.

The sequence was collected from an adult in good health. The sample in question was peripheral blood, obtained on day 0 of AZD1222 vaccination. This chain joins TRBV5-1 and TRBJ1-2; D possibly corresponds to TRBD1 (6 bases). Written as DNA, the CDR3 is TGCGCCAGTGCGCCACAGGGTCCTGGCTATGGCTACACCTTC. It yields the protein CASAPQGPGYGYTF.